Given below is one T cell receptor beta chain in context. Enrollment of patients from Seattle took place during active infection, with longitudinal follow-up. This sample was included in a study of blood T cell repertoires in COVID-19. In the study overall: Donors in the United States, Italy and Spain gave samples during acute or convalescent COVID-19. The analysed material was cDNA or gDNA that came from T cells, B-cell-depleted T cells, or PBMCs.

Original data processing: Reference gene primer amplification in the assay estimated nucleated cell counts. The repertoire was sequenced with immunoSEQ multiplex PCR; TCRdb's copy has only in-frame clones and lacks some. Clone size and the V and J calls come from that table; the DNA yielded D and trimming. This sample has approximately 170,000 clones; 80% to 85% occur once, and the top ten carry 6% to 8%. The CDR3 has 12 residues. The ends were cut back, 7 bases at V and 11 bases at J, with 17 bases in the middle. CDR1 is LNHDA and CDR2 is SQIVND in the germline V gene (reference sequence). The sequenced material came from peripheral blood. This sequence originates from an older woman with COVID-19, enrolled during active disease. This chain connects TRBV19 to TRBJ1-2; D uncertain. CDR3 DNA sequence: TGTGCCAGTACCATCGGACTTTCTCATTACACCTTC. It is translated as CASTIGLSHYTF.